The sequence of this T cell receptor (beta chain) was determined in a study of blood T cell repertoires in COVID-19. Looking at the study overall: In each case, the material was cDNA or gDNA derived from T cells, B-cell-depleted T cells, or PBMCs.

Under the authors' procedure: Amplifying reference gene primers gave estimates of nucleated cell counts. The assay was immunoSEQ multiplex PCR, and TCRdb's table has in-frame clones only and misses some. That table gives V, J and clone size, and the DNA gave D and trimming. The repertoire holds about 130,000 clones, with about 80% as singletons. V was clipped by 4 bases and J by 4 bases; unmatched bases: 3. The CDR3 consists of 13 residues. Germline V gives CDR1 LGHDT, CDR2 YNNKEL (reference sequence). This clone came up a few times. The sample comprised peripheral blood. This receptor was identified in a man aged 60 to 69 with acute or convalescent COVID-19. The chain links TRBV3-1 (or the pseudogene TRBV3-2) to TRBJ2-7; 8 bases agree with TRBD2. The CDR3 loop reads CASSPGRAYEQYF. As DNA, the CDR3 is TGTGCCAGCAGCCCCGGGAGGGCTTACGAGCAGTACTTC.